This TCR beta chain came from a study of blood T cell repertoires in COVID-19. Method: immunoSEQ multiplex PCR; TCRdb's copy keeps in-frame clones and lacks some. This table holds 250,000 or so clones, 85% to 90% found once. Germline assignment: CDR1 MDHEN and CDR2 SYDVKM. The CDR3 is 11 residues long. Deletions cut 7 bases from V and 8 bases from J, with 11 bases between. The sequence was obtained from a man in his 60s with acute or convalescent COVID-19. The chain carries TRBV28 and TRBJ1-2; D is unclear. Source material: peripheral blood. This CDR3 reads CASIKGGGYTF. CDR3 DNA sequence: TGTGCCAGCATTAAAGGAGGGGGCTACACCTTC.